The source of this TCR beta chain is a study of blood T cell repertoires in COVID-19. Overall study: Sites in the United States, Italy and Spain provided acute and convalescent COVID-19 samples. PBMCs, B-cell-depleted T cells, or T cells were the source of the cDNA or gDNA that made up the material.

Trimming removed 6 bases from V and 7 bases from J; junction bases left unmatched: 10. Germline V gene data show CDR1 as MNHEY and CDR2 as SVGAGI. The CDR3 runs to 15 residues. The method was immunoSEQ multiplex PCR; TCRdb's version includes in-frame clones alone and lacks a portion of them. The sample lists roughly 120,000 clones, 60% to 85% occurring once. The sample comprised peripheral blood. The TCR originated in a human donor with acute or convalescent COVID-19. The donor label of this sample is uncertain. V is TRBV6-5 and J is TRBJ2-1; TRBD2 aligns across 9 bases. CDR3 DNA: TGTGCCAGCAGCCGTCGCGCGGGGGGGCAAAATGAGCAGTTCTTC. Translating gives CASSRRAGGQNEQFF.